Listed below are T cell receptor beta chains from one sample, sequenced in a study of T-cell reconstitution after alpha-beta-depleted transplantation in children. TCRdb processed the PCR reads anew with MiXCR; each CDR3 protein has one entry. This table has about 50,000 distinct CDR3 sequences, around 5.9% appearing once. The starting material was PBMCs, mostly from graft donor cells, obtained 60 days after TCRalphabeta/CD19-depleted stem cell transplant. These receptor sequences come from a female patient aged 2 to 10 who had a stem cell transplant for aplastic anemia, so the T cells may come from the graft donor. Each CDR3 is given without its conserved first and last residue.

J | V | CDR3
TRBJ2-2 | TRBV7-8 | ASSLVVVSGGELF
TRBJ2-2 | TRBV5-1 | ASSFGGVDTGELF
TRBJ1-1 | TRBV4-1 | ASSPWGGSDVAF
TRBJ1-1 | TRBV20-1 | SADPWGSTEAF
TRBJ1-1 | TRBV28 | ASRDRAMNTEAF
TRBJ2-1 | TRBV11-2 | ASSGLAGDNEQF
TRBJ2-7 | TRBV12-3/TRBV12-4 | ASRSQGSSYEQY
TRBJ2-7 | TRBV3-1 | ASSQGTGSNEQY
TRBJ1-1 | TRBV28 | ASSTRTSEAF
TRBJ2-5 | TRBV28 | ASSLWGPETQY
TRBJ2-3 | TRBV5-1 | ASRPGHTDTQY
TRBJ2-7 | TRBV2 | ASGRDSPYEQY
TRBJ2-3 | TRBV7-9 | ASTPSGRARTDTQY
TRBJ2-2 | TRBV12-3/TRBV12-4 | ASTLEGSISGELF
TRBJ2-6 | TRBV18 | ASSPKFGTSGANVLT
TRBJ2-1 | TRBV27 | ASSLGTGNEQF
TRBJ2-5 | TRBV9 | ASSPRVDRGETQY
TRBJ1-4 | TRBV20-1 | SAIEAGVEEKLF
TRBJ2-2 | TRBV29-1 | SVVTGAGELF
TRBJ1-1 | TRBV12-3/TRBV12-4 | ASRTDWSTEAF
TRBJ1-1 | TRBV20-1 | SARPPGSNTEAF
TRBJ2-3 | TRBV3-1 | ASSRLSTDTQY
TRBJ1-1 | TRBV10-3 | AISEVAPQGRTEAF
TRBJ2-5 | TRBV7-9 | ASSVGGSQENQY
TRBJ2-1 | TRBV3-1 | ASSQDPGLAGDFYNEQF
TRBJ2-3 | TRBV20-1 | SAKRLAGPTSTDTQY
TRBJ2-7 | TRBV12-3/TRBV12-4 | ASSLGQATYEQY
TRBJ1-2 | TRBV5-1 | ASSLAPGSYGYT
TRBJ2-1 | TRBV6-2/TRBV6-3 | ASSFRAQGKF
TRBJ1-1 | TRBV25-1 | ASSLPNTEAF
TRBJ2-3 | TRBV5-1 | ASSFGRSSTDTQY
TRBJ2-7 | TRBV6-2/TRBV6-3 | ASSPTGGAYEQY
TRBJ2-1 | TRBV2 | ASSDRAGGPVYNEQF
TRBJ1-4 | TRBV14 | ASSQVGTEKLF
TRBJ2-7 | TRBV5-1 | ASSWTGSPFRYEQY
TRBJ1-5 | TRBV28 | ASSFRGARYQPQH
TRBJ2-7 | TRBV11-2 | ASSLVTGRAYEQY
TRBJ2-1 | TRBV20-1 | SARDGTSGVDEQF
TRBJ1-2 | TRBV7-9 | ASTATANYGYT
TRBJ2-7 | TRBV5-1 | ASSLGVTAGEQY
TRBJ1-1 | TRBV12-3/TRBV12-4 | ASSPARGTEAF
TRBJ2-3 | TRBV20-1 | SVRTAADTQY
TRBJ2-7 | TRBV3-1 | ASSQVGRVHEQY
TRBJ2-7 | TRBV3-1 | ASSQVAGPSYEQY
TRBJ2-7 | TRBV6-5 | ATAWDRAYEQY
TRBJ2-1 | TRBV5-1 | ASSLPSGDKNEQF
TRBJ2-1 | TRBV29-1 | SVGGTDFYNEQF
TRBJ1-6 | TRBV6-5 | ASSYRGNSPLH